Following are 13 T cell receptor beta chains from one sample sequenced in a study of blood T cell repertoires in COVID-19. TCRdb's copy holds only in-frame clones and misses some; the assay was immunoSEQ multiplex PCR. The table lists 150,000 or so clones, about 89% of them singletons. Source material: peripheral blood. These receptors originate from a man at least 80 years old with acute or convalescent COVID-19.

V and J are TRBV5-1 and TRBJ1-5; D unresolved. The germline gives CDR1 SGHRS, CDR2 YFSETQ. V was shortened by 4 bases and J by 2 bases, with 16 bases between the two germline ends. CDR3 length: 16 amino acids. The CDR3 sequence is CASSPEGPGGNQPQHF. The CDR3 DNA follows: TGCGCCAGCAGCCCCGAGGGCCCCGGGGGCAATCAGCCCCAGCATTTT.

The chain is built from TRBV28 and TRBJ2-5, with 7 bases that match TRBD1. Germline CDR1 is MDHEN and CDR2 is SYDVKM. This CDR3 comprises 14 residues. V shed 7 bases, J shed 2 bases, and the junction held 7 bases outside the gene matches. CDR3 in DNA: TGTGCCAGCAACCAACCGGGACAGCAAGAGACCCAGTACTTC. Translating it yields CASNQPGQQETQYF.

This chain connects TRBV5-1 to TRBJ2-1; 7 nucleotides match TRBD1. The V gene end was trimmed by 0 bases and the J gene end by 3 bases; junction bases not matched to a gene: 9. The length of the CDR3 is 17 residues. CDR1 and CDR2 (germline): SGHRS, YFSETQ. DNA of the CDR3: TGCGCCAGCAGCTTGGTGAGGGGGCTTTCGGGCTACAATGAGCAGTTCTTC. Translating it yields CASSLVRGLSGYNEQFF.

The J gene is TRBJ2-1, the V gene TRBV10-1; the D is unclear. The CDR3 length is 14 residues. Trimming removed 0 bases from V and 6 bases from J, with 9 bases in between. Germline V gene sequence: CDR1 WNHNN, CDR2 SYGVQD (reference sequence). The CDR3 is CASSESRLSNEQFF. In nucleotides, the CDR3 is TGCGCCAGCAGTGAGTCGCGGCTTTCCAATGAGCAGTTCTTC.

The chain couples TRBV6-4 to TRBJ2-1, with TRBD2 matching 10 bases. The CDR3 runs 15 residues. Losses at the gene ends were 4 bases for V and 6 bases for J; bases not matched to a gene: 6. Germline CDR1 is MRHNA and CDR2 is SNTAGT. The CDR3: CASSVEAGGSNEQFF. The CDR3 nucleotides read TGTGCCAGCAGTGTAGAAGCGGGAGGGTCCAATGAGCAGTTCTTC.

V gene TRBV5-1 combines with J gene TRBJ1-1, with D maybe TRBD1 (6 bases). The germline V and J ends were trimmed by 5 bases and 12 bases, with 23 bases remaining between them. Per germline, CDR1 SGHRS and CDR2 YFSETQ. This CDR3 region has 14 residues. The CDR3 reads CASRQTTGSWATFF. CDR3 DNA: TGCGCCAGCAGACAGACCACAGGGAGCTGGGCGACTTTCTTT.

The chain carries TRBV28 and TRBJ1-5; a possible D gene is TRBD1 (6 bases). This CDR3 is 14 amino acids long. Germline assignment: CDR1 MDHEN and CDR2 SYDVKM. Between the trimmed V and J ends, which lost 6 bases and 7 bases, there was a span of 16 bases. The CDR3 coding sequence is TGTGCCAGCAGGAAGGGGGGGGCAGGGCAGCCCCAGCATTTT. It is translated as CASRKGGAGQPQHF.

The rearrangement uses TRBV11-2 and TRBJ2-3, with D possibly being TRBD1 (5 bases). The CDR3 spans 13 residues. V was clipped by 1 base and J by 7 bases, with 9 bases between them. Looked up from germline, CDR1 is SGHAT and CDR2 is FQNNGV. Written as DNA, the CDR3 is TGTGCCAGCAGCTTAGTATGGACACATACGCAGTATTTT. Encoded protein: CASSLVWTHTQYF.

This chain uses TRBV7-7 with TRBJ1-1; D is unclear. The CDR3 loop spans 13 amino acids. Germline V gene sequence: CDR1 SSHAT, CDR2 FNYEAQ (reference sequence). Trimming took 1 base from V and 5 from J, leaving 8 bases between them. In DNA, the CDR3 is TGTGCCAGCAGCTTAGGGTCGGGTACTGAAGCTTTCTTT. Protein product: CASSLGSGTEAFF.

V is TRBV7-2 and J is TRBJ2-1; TRBD2 might be the D (6 bases). The CDR3 contains 15 residues. Trimming took 1 base from V and 5 from J, leaving 12 bases between them. CDR1 is SGHTA, CDR2 FQGNSA, per germline. The DNA of the CDR3 is TGTGCCAGCAGCTTAGACGGGGGAGCCAACAATGAGCAGTTCTTC. Its translation: CASSLDGGANNEQFF.

J is TRBJ2-5 and V is TRBV7-2; TRBD2 matches at 8 bases. With 7 bases clipped from V and 2 bases from J, the junction kept 12 bases outside the gene matches. Germline assignment: CDR1 SGHTA and CDR2 FQGNSA. The CDR3 has 16 amino acids. In DNA form, the CDR3 reads TGTGCCAGCACAAAATCCGGGGGGGCCATTCAAGAGACCCAGTACTTC. Translating gives CASTKSGGAIQETQYF.

V is TRBV7-8 and J is TRBJ2-7; 9 positions match TRBD1. V trimming: 5 bases; J trimming: 6 bases; junction bases outside the gene matches: 14. The germline CDR1 and CDR2 sequences are SGHVS and FQNEAQ. The CDR3 length is 16 residues. The CDR3 loop reads CASSGQGPVHFSEQYF. The CDR3 region has the DNA TGTGCCAGCAGCGGACAGGGGCCAGTTCATTTTTCCGAGCAGTACTTC.

This chain connects TRBV19 to TRBJ2-1; 11 nucleotides line up with TRBD2. This CDR3 has 15 residues. Germline loops: CDR1 LNHDA, CDR2 SQIVND (reference sequence). The trim removed 8 bases at V and 4 bases at J, leaving 7 bases unmatched. The CDR3 protein is CASAIAGGQYNEQFF. The DNA of the CDR3 is TGTGCCAGTGCAATAGCGGGAGGGCAATACAATGAGCAGTTCTTC.